The clone carrying this T cell receptor (beta chain) was seen many times. What it recognizes is unknown. The sample is drawn from a study of T-cell reconstitution after alpha-beta-depleted transplantation in children. Study-level findings and limits: Surviving recipient T cells and thymic progenitors accounted for the high day-60 TCRbeta diversity observed in some patients. T-cell counts and diversity were attributed mostly to newly produced T cells one year after transplant. About two months after transplant, alpha-beta T cells reportedly came from several hundred expanded graft clones.

Unique molecular identifiers tagged the TCRbeta library. MiXCR was run by TCRdb on the PCR reads, yielding one entry per CDR3 protein. The profile shows 250,000 to 300,000 distinct CDR3 sequences, over 7% of them singletons. The sequences come from peripheral blood, collected 360 days after TCRalphabeta/CD19-depleted stem cell transplant. This sequence originates from a female patient aged 2-9 years who had a stem cell transplant for Fanconi anemia, so the T cells may come from the graft donor.

CDR3 DNA: TGTGCCAGCAGCTCCGGACGGGGGGAGGTTGAGCAGTTCTTC. This translates into CASSSGRGEVEQFF. The genes are TRBV7-2 and TRBJ2-1, with TRBD2 identical over 7 bases. The CDR3 runs to 14 residues. Germline CDR1 reads SGHTA; CDR2 reads FQGNSA. V was clipped by 4 bases and J by 9 bases; unmatched bases: 9.